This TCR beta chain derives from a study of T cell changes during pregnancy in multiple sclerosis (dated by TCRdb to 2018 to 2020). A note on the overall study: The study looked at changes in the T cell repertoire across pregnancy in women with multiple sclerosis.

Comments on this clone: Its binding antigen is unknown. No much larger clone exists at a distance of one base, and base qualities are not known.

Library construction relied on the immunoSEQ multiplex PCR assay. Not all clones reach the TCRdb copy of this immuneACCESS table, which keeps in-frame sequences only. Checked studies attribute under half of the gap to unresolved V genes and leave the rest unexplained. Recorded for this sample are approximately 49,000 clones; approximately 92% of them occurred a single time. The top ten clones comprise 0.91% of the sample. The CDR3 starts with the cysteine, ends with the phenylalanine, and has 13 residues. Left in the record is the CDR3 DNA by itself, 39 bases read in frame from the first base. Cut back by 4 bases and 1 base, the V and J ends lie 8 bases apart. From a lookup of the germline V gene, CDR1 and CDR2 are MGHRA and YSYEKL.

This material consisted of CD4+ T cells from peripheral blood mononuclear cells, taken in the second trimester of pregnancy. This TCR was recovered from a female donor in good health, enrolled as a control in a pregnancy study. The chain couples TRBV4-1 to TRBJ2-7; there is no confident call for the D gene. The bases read TGCGCCAGCAGCCTCCGAGAGTCCTACGAGCAGTACTTC. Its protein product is CASSLRESYEQYF.